These 8 T cell receptor beta chains were sequenced from one sample in a study of T cells in Graves' hyperthyroidism and ophthalmopathy. RNA transcripts yielded amplified TCR beta CDR3 regions. The primer set for the first-round RT-PCR of the TCR CDR3 was HTBI. TCRdb analysed the multiplex PCR reads with MiXCR anew, one entry per CDR3 protein. The sample contains about 640,000 distinct CDR3 sequences, around 21% of which appear only once. Specimen: blood. The receptors stem from a young man with Graves' ophthalmopathy.

This chain links TRBV20-1 with TRBJ2-7, with D perhaps matching TRBD1 (6 bases). Germline assignment: CDR1 DFQATT and CDR2 SNEGSKA (reference sequence). This CDR3 is 15 amino acids long. Deletions cut 0 bases from V and 0 bases from J, with 12 bases between. In nucleotides, the CDR3 is TGCAGTGCTAGAGAAAACAGGGACCTCTCCTACGAGCAGTACTTC. Residues: CSARENRDLSYEQYF.

The genes are TRBV7-9 and TRBJ2-1, with 10 bases that match TRBD1. CDR1 and CDR2 (germline): SEHNR, FQNEAQ (reference sequence). This CDR3 spans 17 amino acids. Trimming removed 3 bases from V and 12 bases from J; junction bases left unmatched: 17. The CDR3 loop reads CASSFTNPPGTGVGQFF. CDR3 coding DNA: TGTGCCAGCAGCTTCACAAACCCCCCCGGGACAGGGGTTGGGCAGTTCTTC. The full variable domain, its missing parts supplied by reference TRBV7-9 and TRBJ2-1, is DTGVSQNPRHKITKRGQNVTFRCDPISEHNRLYWYRQTLGQGPEFLTYFQNEAQLEKSRLLSDRFSAERPKGSFSTLEIQRTEQGDSAMYLCASSFTNPPGTGVGQFFGPGTRLTVL.

The J gene is TRBJ2-7, the V gene TRBV28; 13 bases line up with TRBD2. The V and J ends lost 6 bases and 3 bases, in that order; junction bases with no gene match: 2. Germline loops: CDR1 MDHEN, CDR2 SYDVKM. This CDR3 comprises 14 residues. The CDR3 spells CASRGLAGYYEQYF. CDR3 nucleotide sequence: TGTGCCAGCAGGGGACTAGCGGGATACTACGAGCAGTACTTC.

Notes on this clonotype: Given a much more abundant clone one base away, this may be a read error. The chain combines TRBV11-2 with TRBJ2-4; tentatively, D is TRBD2 (6 bases). The DNA end lines up better with TRBJ2-1; the J call may be wrong. The CDR3 is 14 amino acids. The germline V gene encodes CDR1 SGHAT and CDR2 FQNNGV. DNA of the CDR3: TGTGCCAGCAGCTATAGTAGGGGCGGGGAAGATCAGTTCTTC. It yields the protein CASSYSRGGEDQFF.

As concerns this clonotype: This clone may be a read error of a much larger clone one base away. The V gene is TRBV28, the J gene TRBJ1-4; D is perhaps TRBD1 (6 bases). CDR1 and CDR2 (germline): MDHEN, SYDVKM. The CDR3 extends over 14 amino acids. Trimming shortened V by 2 bases and J by 7 bases, and 11 bases separated the two germline ends. The CDR3 loop is CASSLPAGVEKLFF. The CDR3 DNA follows: TGTGCCAGCAGTTTACCAGCAGGGGTTGAAAAACTGTTTTTT.

This clonotype was counted many times. This chain's CDR3 is CASTPNLDEQYF. The DNA of the CDR3 is TGTGCCAGCACCCCGAATCTAGACGAGCAGTACTTC. V gene TRBV28 combines with J gene TRBJ2-7; D not resolved. Germline values: CDR1 MDHEN, CDR2 SYDVKM. Trimming cost V 7 bases and J 5 bases, with 12 bases left between them. The CDR3 has 12 residues.

This clonotype came up many times. V and J are TRBV28 and TRBJ1-1; TRBD1 agrees at 7 bases. The CDR3 length is 15 residues. Losses at the gene ends were 2 bases for V and 5 bases for J; bases not matched to a gene: 8. From germline, CDR1 is MDHEN and CDR2 SYDVKM. Written as DNA, the CDR3 is TGTGCCAGCAGTTTACTACAGGGGCCGAAGACTGAAGCTTTCTTT. As protein: CASSLLQGPKTEAFF.

This chain joins TRBV18 and TRBJ1-1; TRBD1 agrees at 7 bases. The V segment lost 3 bases and the J segment 6 bases; nucleotides outside the gene matches: 4. Germline CDR1 is KGHSH and CDR2 is LQKENI. This CDR3 contains 13 residues. The CDR3 spells CASSPGQIAEAFF. The CDR3 DNA is TGTGCCAGCTCACCGGGACAGATCGCTGAAGCTTTCTTT.